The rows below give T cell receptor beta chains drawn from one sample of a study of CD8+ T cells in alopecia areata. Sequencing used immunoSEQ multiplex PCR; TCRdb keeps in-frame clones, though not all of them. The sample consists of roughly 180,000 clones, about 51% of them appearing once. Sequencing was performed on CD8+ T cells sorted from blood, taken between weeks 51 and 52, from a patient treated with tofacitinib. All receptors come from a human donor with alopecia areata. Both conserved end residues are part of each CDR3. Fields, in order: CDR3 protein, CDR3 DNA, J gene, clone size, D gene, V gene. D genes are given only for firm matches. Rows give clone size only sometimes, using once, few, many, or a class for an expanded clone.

CDR3aa: CASSSSGDTQYF; CDR3nt: TGTGCCAGCAGCTCAAGTGGAGATACGCAGTATTTT; j_gene: TRBJ2-3; abundance: -; d_gene: -; v_gene: TRBV7-2
CDR3aa: CASSWAQQRGYTF; CDR3nt: TGTGCCAGCAGTTGGGCACAACAAAGGGGCTACACCTTC; j_gene: TRBJ1-2; abundance: -; d_gene: -; v_gene: TRBV27
CDR3aa: CASSSRDLNTEAFF; CDR3nt: TGTGCCAGCAGCTCCAGGGACTTGAACACTGAAGCTTTCTTT; j_gene: TRBJ1-1; abundance: -; d_gene: -; v_gene: TRBV13
CDR3aa: CSGGREETQYF; CDR3nt: TGCAGTGGGGGGCGGGAAGAGACCCAGTACTTC; j_gene: TRBJ2-5; abundance: -; d_gene: -; v_gene: TRBV20-1
CDR3aa: CATGLGTPTSHEQYF; CDR3nt: TGTGCCACGGGGCTGGGGACCCCTACTTCACACGAGCAGTACTTC; j_gene: TRBJ2-7; abundance: -; d_gene: -; v_gene: TRBV7-9
CDR3aa: CASSQVGGQETQYF; CDR3nt: TGCGCCAGCAGCCAAGTCGGGGGCCAAGAGACCCAGTACTTC; j_gene: TRBJ2-5; abundance: few; d_gene: -; v_gene: TRBV4-3
CDR3aa: CASSEGTLVNQPQHF; CDR3nt: TGTGCCAGCAGTGAAGGTACACTGGTCAATCAGCCCCAGCATTTT; j_gene: TRBJ1-5; abundance: -; d_gene: -; v_gene: TRBV2
CDR3aa: CASSLVGTEAFF; CDR3nt: TGTGCCAGCAGCTTGGTCGGGACTGAAGCTTTCTTT; j_gene: TRBJ1-1; abundance: -; d_gene: -; v_gene: TRBV5-6
CDR3aa: CASSLGPGIAGAYTGELFF; CDR3nt: TGTGCCAGCAGCTTAGGGCCTGGGATAGCGGGGGCTTACACCGGGGAGCTGTTTTTT; j_gene: TRBJ2-2; abundance: -; d_gene: TRBD2; v_gene: TRBV7-8
CDR3aa: CASSEVGEKETQYF; CDR3nt: TGTGCCAGCAGCGAAGTGGGGGAGAAAGAGACCCAGTACTTC; j_gene: TRBJ2-5; abundance: once; d_gene: -; v_gene: TRBV2
CDR3aa: CASSSDGSTDTQYF; CDR3nt: TGCGCCAGCAGCTCGGACGGATCCACAGATACGCAGTATTTT; j_gene: TRBJ2-3; abundance: few; d_gene: -; v_gene: TRBV5-1
CDR3aa: CASSALRQPQHF; CDR3nt: TGTGCCAGCAGCGCGCTGAGACAGCCCCAGCATTTT; j_gene: TRBJ1-5; abundance: -; d_gene: -; v_gene: TRBV5-6
CDR3aa: CAISEGQGLMNTEAFF; CDR3nt: TGTGCCATCAGTGAGGGACAGGGACTCATGAACACTGAAGCTTTCTTT; j_gene: TRBJ1-1; abundance: few; d_gene: TRBD1; v_gene: TRBV10-3
CDR3aa: CASSPEVGNEKLFF; CDR3nt: TGTGCCAGCAGCCCCGAAGTGGGTAATGAAAAACTGTTTTTT; j_gene: TRBJ1-4; abundance: -; d_gene: -; v_gene: TRBV9
CDR3aa: CASSPPGRGDIQYF; CDR3nt: TGCGCCAGCAGCCCTCCCGGTCGCGGGGACATTCAGTACTTC; j_gene: TRBJ2-4; abundance: -; d_gene: -; v_gene: TRBV5-1
CDR3aa: CAWRHLTRADTQYF; CDR3nt: TGTGCCTGGAGGCATCTTACCAGGGCAGATACGCAGTATTTT; j_gene: TRBJ2-3; abundance: few; d_gene: -; v_gene: TRBV30
CDR3aa: CASSLTDRDYEQYF; CDR3nt: TGTGCCAGCAGCCTTACCGACAGGGACTACGAGCAGTACTTC; j_gene: TRBJ2-7; abundance: few; d_gene: TRBD1; v_gene: TRBV5-6
CDR3aa: CAISPSSGRGETQYF; CDR3nt: TGTGCCATCAGTCCTTCCAGTGGCAGGGGGGAGACCCAGTACTTC; j_gene: TRBJ2-5; abundance: few; d_gene: TRBD1; v_gene: TRBV10-3
CDR3aa: CSAPMDRASYGYTF; CDR3nt: TGCAGCGCTCCCATGGACAGGGCTTCGTATGGCTACACCTTC; j_gene: TRBJ1-2; abundance: -; d_gene: TRBD1; v_gene: TRBV29-1
CDR3aa: CASSLEGPVGYETQYF; CDR3nt: TGCGCCAGCAGCTTGGAGGGGCCCGTCGGATACGAGACCCAGTACTTC; j_gene: TRBJ2-5; abundance: -; d_gene: -; v_gene: TRBV5-1
CDR3aa: CASSPDTYQPQHF; CDR3nt: TGTGCCAGCTCACCCGACACCTATCAGCCCCAGCATTTT; j_gene: TRBJ1-5; abundance: -; d_gene: -; v_gene: TRBV18
CDR3aa: CAWEETMNTEAFF; CDR3nt: TGTGCCTGGGAGGAGACTATGAACACTGAAGCTTTCTTT; j_gene: TRBJ1-1; abundance: few; d_gene: -; v_gene: TRBV30
CDR3aa: CASSLEGHLSPIYNEQFF; CDR3nt: TGCGCCAGCAGCTTGGAGGGACATCTTAGCCCCATTTACAATGAGCAGTTCTTC; j_gene: TRBJ2-1; abundance: once; d_gene: -; v_gene: TRBV5-1
CDR3aa: CASSFSGNTGELFF; CDR3nt: TGCGCCAGCAGCTTCAGTGGAAACACCGGGGAGCTGTTTTTT; j_gene: TRBJ2-2; abundance: few; d_gene: -; v_gene: TRBV5-1
CDR3aa: CASSLGLGTEAFF; CDR3nt: TGTGCCAGCAGCTTAGGGCTGGGCACTGAAGCTTTCTTT; j_gene: TRBJ1-1; abundance: -; d_gene: -; v_gene: TRBV7-8
CDR3aa: CASRSGTGHTDTQYF; CDR3nt: TGTGCCAGCAGATCCGGGACAGGGCACACAGATACGCAGTATTTT; j_gene: TRBJ2-3; abundance: -; d_gene: TRBD1; v_gene: TRBV6-6
CDR3aa: CASSSGPGAYNSPLHF; CDR3nt: TGTGCCAGCAGTTCCGGACCTGGCGCCTATAATTCACCCCTCCACTTT; j_gene: TRBJ1-6; abundance: -; d_gene: -; v_gene: TRBV27
CDR3aa: CASSPTSTSTDTQYF; CDR3nt: TGTGCCAGCTCACCGACATCTACTAGCACAGATACGCAGTATTTT; j_gene: TRBJ2-3; abundance: -; d_gene: -; v_gene: TRBV18
CDR3aa: CAWTRGNEQFF; CDR3nt: TGTGCCTGGACTAGGGGGAATGAGCAGTTCTTC; j_gene: TRBJ2-1; abundance: -; d_gene: -; v_gene: TRBV30
CDR3aa: CASSAGQGNEQYF; CDR3nt: TGTGCCAGCAGCGCGGGACAGGGGAACGAGCAGTACTTC; j_gene: TRBJ2-7; abundance: few; d_gene: TRBD1; v_gene: TRBV7-9
CDR3aa: CASSLTWDGYTGELFF; CDR3nt: TGTGCCAGCAGCCTAACATGGGACGGCTACACCGGGGAGCTGTTTTTT; j_gene: TRBJ2-2; abundance: few; d_gene: -; v_gene: TRBV7-2
CDR3aa: CTSSPTSGGATQYF; CDR3nt: TGCACCAGCAGCCCCACTAGCGGGGGGGCTACGCAGTATTTT; j_gene: TRBJ2-3; abundance: few; d_gene: -; v_gene: TRBV1
CDR3aa: CAWSLQGDTGELFF; CDR3nt: TGTGCCTGGAGTTTACAGGGGGACACCGGGGAGCTGTTTTTT; j_gene: TRBJ2-2; abundance: -; d_gene: TRBD1; v_gene: TRBV30
CDR3aa: CASSAVGPGNTEAFF; CDR3nt: TGTGCCAGCAGCGCCGTGGGGCCGGGGAACACTGAAGCTTTCTTT; j_gene: TRBJ1-1; abundance: -; d_gene: -; v_gene: TRBV13
CDR3aa: CASSQALAGVNEQFF; CDR3nt: TGTGCCAGCTCACAAGCTTTAGCCGGGGTTAATGAGCAGTTCTTC; j_gene: TRBJ2-1; abundance: few; d_gene: -; v_gene: TRBV18
CDR3aa: CAISETDSLQTEAFF; CDR3nt: TGTGCCATCAGTGAGACGGACAGTCTACAGACTGAAGCTTTCTTT; j_gene: TRBJ1-1; abundance: -; d_gene: -; v_gene: TRBV10-3
CDR3aa: CASSAFLSSYEQYF; CDR3nt: TGTGCCAGCAGCGCCTTCCTGAGCTCCTACGAGCAGTACTTC; j_gene: TRBJ2-7; abundance: -; d_gene: -; v_gene: TRBV9
CDR3aa: CAWSGKSRATGELFF; CDR3nt: TGTGCCTGGAGTGGAAAATCCAGGGCCACCGGGGAGCTGTTTTTT; j_gene: TRBJ2-2; abundance: -; d_gene: -; v_gene: TRBV30
CDR3aa: CASSVSGNTEAFF; CDR3nt: TGTGCCAGCAGCGTTTCAGGGAACACTGAAGCTTTCTTT; j_gene: TRBJ1-1; abundance: once; d_gene: -; v_gene: TRBV9
CDR3aa: CATSRDLRDRVGREQYF; CDR3nt: TGTGCCACCAGCAGAGATCTCCGAGACAGGGTTGGTCGCGAGCAGTACTTC; j_gene: TRBJ2-7; abundance: -; d_gene: TRBD1; v_gene: TRBV15
CDR3aa: CASSEQGGNQPQHF; CDR3nt: TGCGCCAGCAGTGAGCAGGGAGGGAATCAGCCCCAGCATTTT; j_gene: TRBJ1-5; abundance: -; d_gene: -; v_gene: TRBV10-2
CDR3aa: CASSDHGRTGELFF; CDR3nt: TGTGCCAGCAGTGACCACGGGAGGACCGGGGAGCTGTTTTTT; j_gene: TRBJ2-2; abundance: -; d_gene: TRBD2; v_gene: TRBV2
CDR3aa: CASSQALSRGPQPQHF; CDR3nt: TGCGCCAGCAGCCAGGCCCTCAGCAGGGGGCCTCAGCCCCAGCATTTT; j_gene: TRBJ1-5; abundance: -; d_gene: TRBD1; v_gene: TRBV4-1
CDR3aa: CATSRRTGGLSPLHF; CDR3nt: TGTGCCACCAGCAGAAGAACAGGGGGATTGTCACCCCTCCACTTT; j_gene: TRBJ1-6; abundance: -; d_gene: TRBD1; v_gene: TRBV15
CDR3aa: CATEGGPSETQYF; CDR3nt: TGTGCCACCGAAGGGGGGCCCTCTGAGACCCAGTACTTC; j_gene: TRBJ2-5; abundance: -; d_gene: -; v_gene: TRBV6-6
CDR3aa: CASSPQGGQGAFF; CDR3nt: TGTGCCAGCAGCCCCCAGGGTGGACAGGGAGCTTTCTTT; j_gene: TRBJ1-1; abundance: -; d_gene: TRBD1; v_gene: TRBV6-6
CDR3aa: CASSAGTSGGPGETQYF; CDR3nt: TGTGCCAGCAGCGCCGGGACTAGCGGGGGCCCGGGAGAGACCCAGTACTTC; j_gene: TRBJ2-5; abundance: once; d_gene: TRBD2; v_gene: TRBV9
CDR3aa: CASSLGQNTEAFF; CDR3nt: TGTGCCAGCAGCCTCGGACAGAACACTGAAGCTTTCTTT; j_gene: TRBJ1-1; abundance: -; d_gene: -; v_gene: TRBV7-3
CDR3aa: CASSPTETQYF; CDR3nt: TGTGCCAGCAGTCCGACAGAGACCCAGTACTTC; j_gene: TRBJ2-5; abundance: -; d_gene: -; v_gene: TRBV28
CDR3aa: CASSTRGQGTEAFF; CDR3nt: TGTGCCAGCAGTACCCGGGGGCAGGGCACTGAAGCTTTCTTT; j_gene: TRBJ1-1; abundance: -; d_gene: -; v_gene: TRBV6-5
CDR3aa: CASRDSGYEQYF; CDR3nt: TGTGCCAGCAGGGACAGCGGCTACGAGCAGTACTTC; j_gene: TRBJ2-7; abundance: -; d_gene: -; v_gene: TRBV2
CDR3aa: CAWSFTSNQPQHF; CDR3nt: TGTGCCTGGAGTTTTACTAGCAATCAGCCCCAGCATTTT; j_gene: TRBJ1-5; abundance: few; d_gene: -; v_gene: TRBV30
CDR3aa: CSVEDHTEAFF; CDR3nt: TGCAGCGTTGAAGACCACACTGAAGCTTTCTTT; j_gene: TRBJ1-1; abundance: few; d_gene: -; v_gene: TRBV29-1
CDR3aa: CASRATGPAGNTQYF; CDR3nt: TGTGCCAGCAGGGCTACGGGACCCGCGGGTAATACGCAGTATTTT; j_gene: TRBJ2-3; abundance: -; d_gene: -; v_gene: TRBV5-6